The rows below give T cell receptor beta chains drawn from one sample of a study of vaccination and CD4 T cells after COVID-19. These TCRs' antigens remain unknown. Each CDR3 protein gets one entry after TCRdb re-called the PCR reads with MiXCR. This table has some 20,000 distinct CDR3 sequences, around 33% appearing once. Material: cultured CD4+ T cells from blood. The receptors were sampled from a human donor with COVID-19. CDR3s include the opening cysteine and the closing phenylalanine or tryptophan. A D gene is named only where the DNA matches it firmly. Only some rows state a clone size, as once, few, many or a class for expanded clones.

TRBD1 TRBJ2-3 TRBV6-2/TRBV6-3 few CASSLRDRSTDTQYF TGTGCCAGCAGCCTCCGGGACAGAAGCACAGATACGCAGTATTTT
- TRBJ1-1 TRBV30 - CAWSPGITEAFF TGTGCCTGGAGTCCAGGGATCACTGAAGCTTTCTTT
TRBD1 TRBJ2-1 TRBV6-1 - CASRDRVINEQFF TGTGCCTCCCGGGACAGGGTCATCAATGAGCAGTTCTTC
- TRBJ1-6 TRBV5-4 few CASSLGQGIRNSPLHF TGTGCCAGCAGCTTGGGGCAGGGGATACGGAATTCACCCCTCCACTTT
- TRBJ2-1 TRBV5-4 few CASSPPARSSYNEQFF TGTGCCAGCAGCCCCCCGGCGCGCTCCTCCTACAATGAGCAGTTCTTC
TRBD2 TRBJ2-3 TRBV20-1 - CSAIPAGAVTDTQYF TGCAGTGCTATACCAGCGGGGGCTGTCACAGATACGCAGTATTTT
- TRBJ1-2 TRBV19 few CASSMQGSFGYTF TGTGCCAGTAGTATGCAGGGATCGTTCGGCTACACCTTC
- TRBJ1-1 TRBV7-2 - CASSSYGGDTEAFF TGTGCCAGCAGCTCCTACGGGGGGGACACTGAAGCTTTCTTT
- TRBJ2-3 TRBV7-9 - CASSLESSTDTQYF TGTGCCAGCAGCTTAGAATCTAGCACAGATACGCAGTATTTT
TRBD2 TRBJ2-4 TRBV11-2 - CASSFPTGGEKNIQYF TGTGCCAGCAGCTTTCCAACGGGGGGGGAAAAAAACATTCAGTACTTC
- TRBJ2-1 TRBV20-1 - CSATHGTGLYEQFF TGCAGTGCTACCCACGGGACGGGCCTATACGAGCAGTTCTTC
- TRBJ1-5 TRBV5-5 - CASSLAGTDQPQHF TGTGCCAGCAGCTTGGCCGGGACGGATCAGCCCCAGCATTTT
- TRBJ1-3 TRBV6-5 - CASSYPADPGNTIYF TGTGCCAGCAGTTACCCTGCAGATCCTGGAAACACCATATATTTT
- TRBJ2-7 TRBV11-2 - CASSLDRDKEREQYF TGTGCCAGCAGCTTAGACCGGGACAAGGAACGCGAGCAGTACTTC
- TRBJ2-6 TRBV6-2/TRBV6-3 - CASSANRPSGANVLTF TGTGCCAGCAGCGCCAACAGGCCCTCTGGGGCCAACGTCCTGACTTTC
- TRBJ1-1 TRBV29-1 - CSVEPRNTEAFF TGCAGCGTTGAACCTAGGAACACTGAAGCTTTCTTT
TRBD1 TRBJ1-2 TRBV14 - CASSQGAGGYGYTF TGTGCCAGCAGCCAAGGGGCAGGGGGGTATGGCTACACCTTC
- TRBJ2-5 TRBV7-2 few CASRRDRTQETQYF TGTGCCAGCAGGCGAGACAGGACACAAGAGACCCAGTACTTC
TRBD2 TRBJ2-7 TRBV20-1 - CSARDQLARHEQYF TGCAGTGCTAGAGATCAACTAGCGAGGCACGAGCAGTACTTC
- TRBJ2-5 TRBV12-3/TRBV12-4 - CASSSDVRVETQYF TGTGCCAGCAGTTCGGACGTGAGGGTGGAGACCCAGTACTTC
TRBD1 TRBJ1-6 TRBV4-2 - CASSQANRGSYNSPLHF TGTGCCAGCAGCCAAGCAAACAGGGGTTCCTATAATTCACCCCTCCACTTT
- TRBJ1-1 TRBV20-1 - CSARLSGRRLNTEAFF TGCAGTGCTAGACTCTCGGGCAGGCGGTTGAACACTGAAGCTTTCTTT
TRBD2 TRBJ2-7 TRBV7-2 - CASSLAGRGGYEQYF TGTGCCAGCAGCTTAGCTGGGCGGGGGGGCTACGAGCAGTACTTC
TRBD1 TRBJ1-2 TRBV19 - CASSNRGVYGYTF TGTGCCAGTAGTAACAGGGGTGTCTATGGCTACACCTTC
- TRBJ1-2 TRBV7-9 - CASSLSSQGNYGYTF TGTGCCAGCAGCTTAAGTTCTCAGGGGAACTATGGCTACACCTTC
TRBD1 TRBJ1-6 TRBV5-1 few CASSFSGGSSPLHF TGCGCCAGCAGCTTTTCAGGGGGCAGTTCACCCCTCCACTTT
TRBD1 TRBJ2-3 TRBV5-1 - CASSLGTGETDTQYF TGCGCCAGCAGTCTTGGGACAGGGGAAACAGATACGCAGTATTTT
- TRBJ2-2 TRBV7-3 few CASSPGTSTGELFF TGTGCCAGCAGCCCCGGGACTTCTACCGGGGAGCTGTTTTTT
- TRBJ1-6 TRBV11-2 few CASSLDRLVLGAPLHF TGTGCCAGCAGCTTGGACAGATTAGTTTTGGGGGCACCCCTCCACTTT
TRBD2 TRBJ2-7 TRBV11-2 - CASSVSGGAYEQYF TGTGCCAGCAGCGTAAGCGGGGGGGCCTACGAGCAGTACTTC
- TRBJ1-6 TRBV28 few CASSFPDTDNSPLHF TGTGCCAGCAGTTTTCCCGACACGGATAATTCACCCCTCCACTTT
TRBD1 TRBJ1-5 TRBV5-8 - CASSRQGYQPQHF TGTGCCAGCAGCCGACAGGGGTATCAGCCCCAGCATTTT
- TRBJ1-6 TRBV7-6 few CASSLRTQASPLHF TGTGCCAGCAGTCTCCGGACACAAGCTTCACCCCTCCACTTT
TRBD2 TRBJ2-3 TRBV28 - CASSLGGREDTQYF TGTGCCAGCAGTTTGGGAGGGAGGGAGGATACGCAGTATTTT
- TRBJ1-6 TRBV7-2 few CASSLLQGGNSPLHF TGTGCCAGCAGCTTATTACAGGGAGGTAATTCACCCCTCCACTTT
TRBD1 TRBJ1-1 TRBV7-8 few CASSPRQGWGSTEAFF TGTGCCAGCAGCCCCAGACAGGGTTGGGGGAGCACTGAAGCTTTCTTT
TRBD1 TRBJ2-7 TRBV4-2 - CASSQGGQGGYEQYF TGTGCCAGCAGCCAAGGTGGACAGGGGGGCTACGAGCAGTACTTC
- TRBJ1-2 TRBV7-9 once CASSGQGRGYTF TGTGCCAGCAGCGGCCAGGGGCGTGGCTACACCTTC
- TRBJ2-3 TRBV9 - CASSVGTDTQYF TGTGCCAGCAGCGTAGGTACAGATACGCAGTATTTT
TRBD1 TRBJ2-1 TRBV20-1 - CSAWDRLNNEQFF TGCAGTGCATGGGACAGGCTGAACAATGAGCAGTTCTTC
TRBD1 TRBJ1-2 TRBV6-1 - CASRWDRGEIVSGYTF TGTGCCAGCAGGTGGGACAGGGGGGAGATAGTGAGCGGCTACACCTTC
- TRBJ2-4 TRBV7-9 - CASSQPSTEGVQYF TGTGCCAGCAGCCAGCCGTCGACAGAAGGTGTTCAGTACTTC
TRBD1 TRBJ1-2 TRBV12-3/TRBV12-4 once CASTDWDRSYGYTF TGTGCCAGCACCGACTGGGACAGGTCTTATGGCTACACCTTC
- TRBJ1-5 TRBV30 - CAWSLVSNQPQHF TGTGCCTGGAGTCTCGTTAGCAATCAGCCCCAGCATTTT
TRBD2 TRBJ2-3 TRBV29-1 few CSVVSGGESDTQYF TGCAGCGTAGTAAGCGGGGGGGAGTCAGATACGCAGTATTTT
TRBD2 TRBJ2-1 TRBV4-1 - CASSQDYGSGGARSDEQFF TGCGCCAGCAGCCAAGATTACGGTAGCGGGGGGGCGAGGAGCGATGAGCAGTTCTTC
TRBD1 TRBJ1-6 TRBV20-1 - CSARALRDSNYNSPLHF TGCAGTGCTAGAGCCCTGCGGGACAGCAACTATAATTCACCCCTCCACTTT
TRBD1 TRBJ2-7 TRBV19 - CASSTQGAGYEQYF TGTGCCAGTAGTACCCAGGGGGCCGGCTACGAGCAGTACTTC
TRBD2 TRBJ2-5 TRBV6-1 - CASRQLAGVNKETQYF TGTGCCAGCAGACAACTAGCGGGGGTTAACAAAGAGACCCAGTACTTC
- TRBJ2-6 TRBV7-3 - CASSSGHTKGGANVLTF TGTGCCAGCAGCTCGGGACACACAAAGGGCGGGGCCAACGTCCTGACTTTC
TRBD1 TRBJ2-4 TRBV19 few CASSPRQGENIQYF TGTGCCAGTAGTCCTCGACAGGGGGAAAACATTCAGTACTTC
TRBD2 TRBJ2-7 TRBV7-6 - CASSSTSGETYEQYF TGTGCCAGCAGCTCGACTAGCGGGGAGACCTACGAGCAGTACTTC
TRBD2 TRBJ2-1 TRBV24-1 once CATSDFVFRQGGRDSYNEQFF TGTGCCACCAGTGATTTCGTTTTTAGGCAGGGAGGGAGGGACTCCTACAATGAGCAGTTCTTC
- TRBJ2-7 TRBV15 - CATSRGQVSYEQYF TGTGCCACCAGCAGAGGGCAGGTCTCCTACGAGCAGTACTTC
- TRBJ2-2 TRBV19 few CASSIGSWTGELFF TGTGCCAGTAGTATTGGGAGTTGGACCGGGGAGCTGTTTTTT
- TRBJ2-7 TRBV6-1 - CASSEAKGRGEQYF TGTGCCAGCAGTGAAGCTAAAGGGAGAGGCGAGCAGTACTTC
- TRBJ2-5 TRBV19 - CASSIRDETQYF TGTGCCAGTAGTATTAGGGATGAGACCCAGTACTTC